The next 32 T cell receptor beta chains were all read from a single sample in a study of control samples from healthy donors and cancer patients. Method: immunoSEQ multiplex PCR; TCRdb's copy keeps in-frame clones and lacks some. The sample includes under 150,000 clones, more than 70% seen only once; the top ten take 2.9%. The source material was blood. These receptors were obtained from a man aged 60 to 69 in good health.

This clone occurred once. This rearrangement joins TRBV28 to TRBJ2-7; 9 nucleotides align to TRBD1. Germline CDR1 MDHEN, CDR2 SYDVKM. This CDR3 has 14 amino acids. The junction had 5 bases not matched to a gene; V was cut back by 6 bases and J by 2 bases. As DNA, the CDR3 is TGTGCCAGCAGGGAGACAGGGGGAACCTACGAGCAGTACTTC. Its translation: CASRETGGTYEQYF.

The CDR3 DNA reads TGTGCCAGTAGTATGTTGCAGGACAGGAGAATGGAAGCTTTCTTT. Its translation is CASSMLQDRRMEAFF. This sequence joins TRBV19 and TRBJ1-1, with TRBD1 identical over 7 bases. In germline, CDR1 is LNHDA, CDR2 SQIVND (reference sequence). This CDR3 is built from 15 residues. V lost 3 bases to trimming and J lost 8 bases; unmatched junction nucleotides: 12.

The CDR3 loop reads CSVWGQAVGVSSYTF. The CDR3 DNA follows: TGCAGCGTTTGGGGTCAGGCGGTCGGTGTTAGTAGCTACACCTTC. The chain combines TRBV29-1 with TRBJ1-2; D is undetermined. CDR1 and CDR2 from the germline V gene are SQVTM and ANQGSEA. The CDR3 extends over 15 amino acids. V lost 5 bases and J lost 9, with 25 bases in between.

The rearrangement links TRBV27 to TRBJ1-2, with D perhaps matching TRBD1 (6 bases). The V gene lost 6 bases and the J gene lost 0 bases, with 11 bases spanning the gap. Germline V gives CDR1 MNHEY, CDR2 SMNVEV (reference sequence). The CDR3 spans 14 residues. The CDR3, as DNA: TGTGCCAGCAGGAACGGACAGTCTAACTATGGCTACACCTTC. Translating gives CASRNGQSNYGYTF.

The chain recombines TRBV24-1 with TRBJ1-1; no firm D call. Between the trimmed V and J ends, which lost 3 bases and 11 bases, there was a span of 15 bases. In germline, CDR1 is KGHDR, CDR2 SFDVKD. The CDR3 extends over 13 amino acids. CDR3 in DNA: TGTGCCACCAGTGATCATATCGGAAGGGTTGCTTTCTTT. It codes for CATSDHIGRVAFF.

V is TRBV7-2 and J is TRBJ1-1; 9 nucleotides match TRBD1. V gave up 3 bases and J gave up 0 bases; unmatched junction bases: 5. Germline CDR1 and CDR2: SGHTA and FQGNSA. This CDR3 has 16 residues. CDR3 bases: TGTGCCAGCAGCTTTGGACAGGGGTCATTGAACACTGAAGCTTTCTTT. Translated, it gives CASSFGQGSLNTEAFF.

V gene TRBV29-1 combines with J gene TRBJ1-1; the D gene is possibly TRBD1 (5 bases). Trimming pared 7 bases from V and 3 bases from J, leaving 15 bases between. The germline V gene has CDR1 SQVTM and CDR2 ANQGSEA. The CDR3 has 13 residues. The CDR3 region is CSASSLGDTEAFF. The CDR3 DNA follows: TGCAGCGCTAGCAGCCTAGGGGACACTGAAGCTTTCTTT.

V usage is TRBV4-1 and J usage is TRBJ1-2; D is unclear. Germline V gives CDR1 MGHRA, CDR2 YSYEKL. The CDR3 is made up of 19 amino acids. V gave up 0 bases and J gave up 1 base, with 21 bases separating them. CDR3 bases: TGCGCCAGCAGCCAAGATTCGTGGAATCAAAGAACACTTAACTATGGCTACACCTTC. It yields the protein CASSQDSWNQRTLNYGYTF.

The chain joins TRBV3-1 (or the pseudogene TRBV3-2) to TRBJ2-1; 9 nucleotides match TRBD2. The germline CDR1 and CDR2 sequences are LGHDT and YNNKEL (reference sequence). The ends lost 0 bases at V and 13 bases at J; junction bases unmatched: 4. The CDR3 contains 13 residues. The CDR3, as DNA: TGTGCCAGCAGCCAAGAGGCGGGGGGGGCCCAGTTCTTC. Its translation is CASSQEAGGAQFF.

The chain is built from TRBV5-1 and TRBJ1-6, with D hard to call. V gave up 0 bases and J gave up 0 bases, with 13 bases separating them. This CDR3 contains 18 residues. Germline V gene lookup returns CDR1 SGHRS and CDR2 YFSETQ. CDR3 DNA sequence: TGCGCCAGCAGCTTGGTGGGGATGGGGAGCTCCTATAATTCACCCCTCCACTTT. Protein: CASSLVGMGSSYNSPLHF.

The rearrangement links TRBV2 to TRBJ1-2; tentative D call: TRBD1 (5 bases). Trimming stripped 2 bases from V and 3 bases from J, with 13 bases between. The CDR3 runs to 15 residues. In germline, CDR1 is SNHLY, CDR2 FYNNEI. The chain's CDR3 is CASSESRQGYYGYTF. Written as DNA, the CDR3 is TGTGCCAGCAGTGAAAGTAGGCAGGGCTACTATGGCTACACCTTC. The whole variable domain, remainder taken from reference TRBV2 and TRBJ1-2, is EPEVTQTPSHQVTQMGQEVILRCVPISNHLYFYWYRQILGQKVEFLVSFYNNEISEKSEIFDDQFSVERPDGSNFTLKIRSTKLEDSAMYFCASSESRQGYYGYTFGSGTRLTVV.

This clone has only one observation. The CDR3 region is CASSPSGGSTDTQYF. The CDR3, as DNA: TGCGCCAGCAGTCCTAGCGGGGGGTCCACAGATACGCAGTATTTT. The genes are TRBV10-1 and TRBJ2-3; the match to TRBD2 covers 11 bases. The CDR3 totals 15 residues. Germline assignment: CDR1 WNHNN and CDR2 SYGVQD (reference sequence). V lost 5 bases to trimming and J lost 2 bases; unmatched junction nucleotides: 3.

The CDR3 region is CASSRTGLKNTEAFF. The CDR3 coding sequence is TGTGCCAGCAGCCGCACGGGGCTTAAGAACACTGAAGCTTTCTTT. The genes are TRBV27 and TRBJ1-1; weak D call: TRBD1 (5 bases). The germline V gene encodes CDR1 MNHEY and CDR2 SMNVEV (reference sequence). The CDR3 spans 15 residues. Trimming removed 6 bases from V and 1 base from J, with 15 bases in between.

V gene TRBV18 combines with J gene TRBJ1-2; TRBD1 matches 8 bases. This CDR3 spans 14 amino acids. Looked up from germline, CDR1 is KGHSH and CDR2 is LQKENI. The V and J ends lost 6 bases and 8 bases, in that order; junction bases with no gene match: 11. In DNA form, the CDR3 reads TGTGCCAGCTCTGGGGGGACAGGCCCAGACGGCTACACCTTC. Amino acid sequence: CASSGGTGPDGYTF.

Only one count was recorded for this clone. This chain links TRBV6-4 with TRBJ1-3; no clear D. CDR3 length: 17 residues. Germline-derived CDR1 and CDR2 are MRHNA and SNTAGT. Trimming shortened V by 5 bases and J by 0 bases, and 17 bases separated the two germline ends. The CDR3 loop is CASSLSDRRASGNTIYF. The CDR3 bases are TGTGCCAGCAGTCTATCAGACCGCCGGGCCTCTGGAAACACCATATATTTT.

The chain combines TRBV7-2 with TRBJ1-4, with D possibly matching TRBD1 (5 bases). There are 15 residues in the CDR3. Germline V lookup: CDR1 SGHTA, CDR2 FQGNSA. V lost 5 bases to trimming and J lost 7 bases, with 17 bases between them. The chain's CDR3 is CASSPRQTGGEKLFF. CDR3 bases: TGTGCCAGCAGCCCCCGACAGACGGGCGGTGAAAAACTGTTTTTT.

Concerning this clone itself: One junction end disagrees with the germline gene, perhaps due to a read error. The chain has TRBV7-7 and TRBJ2-1; D might be TRBD1 or TRBD2, each matching 5 bases. This CDR3 contains 15 residues. Per germline, CDR1 SSHAT and CDR2 FNYEAQ (reference sequence). The CDR3: CASSLAQGSYNEQFF. The DNA for the CDR3 is TGTGCTAGCAGCTTAGCGCAGGGATCTTACAATGAGCAGTTCTTC.

This clone appeared once. The chain links TRBV7-3 to TRBJ2-7, with D perhaps given as TRBD1 or TRBD2 (5 bases each). Trimming took off 6 bases at V and 3 bases at J, with 9 bases between the two ends. CDR1 is SGHTA and CDR2 is FQGTGA in the germline V gene. CDR3 length equals 12 residues. The chain's CDR3 is CASSGGYYEQYF. Written as DNA, the CDR3 is TGTGCCAGCAGTGGGGGATACTACGAGCAGTACTTC. Combining the CDR3 with reference TRBV7-3 and TRBJ2-7 gives the whole variable domain GAGVSQTPSNKVTEKGKYVELRCDPISGHTALYWYRQSLGQGPEFLIYFQGTGAADDSGLPNDRFFAVRPEGSVSTLKIQRTERGDSAVYLCASSGGYYEQYFGPGTRLTVT.

The chain carries TRBV12-3 or TRBV12-4 and TRBJ1-5; D gene unclear. The CDR3 is made up of 13 amino acids. The ends were cut back, 3 bases at V and 8 bases at J, with 11 bases in the middle. In DNA, the CDR3 is TGTGCCAGCAGTTTGAGTGGAGGAGAGCCCCAGCATTTT. Its protein is CASSLSGGEPQHF.

The V call is TRBV28, the J call TRBJ1-1, with D perhaps matching TRBD1 (5 bases). The CDR3 loop spans 13 amino acids. V shed 2 bases and J shed 8 bases, with 12 bases lying between them. Germline V gives CDR1 MDHEN, CDR2 SYDVKM. DNA for the CDR3: TGTGCCAGCAGTTTAGACAGAGTCCAAGAAGCTTTCTTT. It specifies CASSLDRVQEAFF.

The chain couples TRBV10-1 to TRBJ2-5; D gene unclear. The CDR3 spans 12 residues. Trimming took off 2 bases at V and 5 bases at J, with 6 bases between the two ends. Germline CDR1 and CDR2: WNHNN and SYGVQD (reference sequence). CDR3: CASSEIGETQYF. CDR3 bases: TGCGCCAGCAGTGAGATAGGGGAGACCCAGTACTTC.

The chain links TRBV11-2 to TRBJ1-1; unclear D gene. The V gene's germline CDR1 is SGHAT and CDR2 FQNNGV. Trimming pared 5 bases from V and 4 bases from J, leaving 17 bases between. This CDR3 is 15 amino acids long. CDR3 sequence reads: CASSPGLPQVTEAFF. CDR3 nucleotides: TGTGCCAGCAGCCCCGGACTCCCCCAGGTCACTGAAGCTTTCTTT.

This chain connects TRBV19 to TRBJ2-3, with 9 nucleotides matching TRBD2. The J segment lost 5 bases and the V segment lost 5 bases, leaving 5 bases of the junction unmatched. The germline gives CDR1 LNHDA, CDR2 SQIVND (reference sequence). CDR3 size: 14 residues. CDR3 sequence (DNA): TGTGCCAGTAGTGGGGGACTAGCCGGAGATACGCAGTATTTT. Translating it yields CASSGGLAGDTQYF.

The genes are TRBV28 and TRBJ1-4; 7 bases match TRBD1. V trimming: 2 bases; J trimming: 7 bases; junction bases outside the gene matches: 4. The CDR3 consists of 14 residues. Germline values: CDR1 MDHEN, CDR2 SYDVKM. In DNA, the CDR3 is TGTGCCAGCAGTTTAGCAGGGGGAGGTGAAAAACTGTTTTTT. Amino acids: CASSLAGGGEKLFF.

This chain links TRBV7-2 with TRBJ1-1, with TRBD1 identical over 7 bases. The CDR3 extends over 14 amino acids. Germline loops: CDR1 SGHTA, CDR2 FQGNSA. Trimming cost V 5 bases and J 5 bases; bases outside gene matches: 8. The CDR3 bases are TGTGCCAGCAGCACACAGGGGAGGTATACTGAAGCTTTCTTT. The encoded protein is CASSTQGRYTEAFF.

The J gene is TRBJ1-3, the V gene TRBV4-3, with D uncertain. The CDR3 is 14 amino acids. V was pared by 1 base and J by 4 bases, with 8 bases between. CDR1 LGHNA and CDR2 YSLEER come from the germline V gene. This CDR3 reads CASSQVISGNTIYF. The DNA of the CDR3 is TGCGCCAGCAGCCAAGTCATTTCCGGAAACACCATATATTTT.

The gene calls are TRBV11-1 and TRBJ1-1; no clear D. The CDR3 totals 13 residues. CDR1 SGHAT and CDR2 FQDESV come from the germline V gene (reference sequence). Trimming left V 3 bases short and J 0 bases short, with 5 bases between. DNA of the CDR3: TGTGCCAGCAGCTTCCGTTTGAACACTGAAGCTTTCTTT. This codes for CASSFRLNTEAFF. The whole variable domain, remainder taken from reference TRBV11-1 and TRBJ1-1, is EAEVAQSPRYKITEKSQAVAFWCDPISGHATLYWYRQILGQGPELLVQFQDESVVDDSQLPKDRFSAERLKGVDSTLKIQPAELGDSAMYLCASSFRLNTEAFFGQGTRLTVV.

V is TRBV7-2 and J is TRBJ2-5, with 10 bases fitting TRBD2. This CDR3 has 15 residues. V lost 2 bases, J lost 5 bases, and 5 bases stayed unmatched. Germline V lookup: CDR1 SGHTA, CDR2 FQGNSA. The CDR3 DNA sequence: TGTGCCAGCAGCTTATCAGCGGGGGGGCCGGAGACCCAGTACTTC. Amino acid sequence: CASSLSAGGPETQYF. Looking up the rest from reference TRBV7-2 and TRBJ2-5 gives the full variable domain: GAGVSQSPSNKVTEKGKDVELRCDPISGHTALYWYRQSLGQGLEFLIYFQGNSAPDKSGLPSDRFSAERTGGSVSTLTIQRTQQEDSAVYLCASSLSAGGPETQYFGPGTRLLVL.

This clone was counted a few times. Written as DNA, the CDR3 is TGTGCCAGCAGTGACTCCCAGGTTTTCGAGCAGTACTTC. Translating it yields CASSDSQVFEQYF. V usage is TRBV6-4 and J usage is TRBJ2-7; D gene ambiguous. The germline V and J ends were trimmed by 0 bases and 6 bases, with 9 bases remaining between them. Germline-derived CDR1 and CDR2 are MRHNA and SNTAGT. The CDR3 totals 13 residues.

The chain joins TRBV18 to TRBJ2-3; TRBD1 matches 8 bases. CDR3 length: 21 amino acids. With V trimmed by 1 base and J by 0 bases, 18 bases remained unmatched. Germline CDR1 is KGHSH and CDR2 is LQKENI. The CDR3 region is CASSPQLGQVPRPTSTDTQYF. CDR3 nucleotide sequence: TGTGCCAGCTCACCACAGCTGGGACAGGTCCCGCGTCCCACTAGCACAGATACGCAGTATTTT.

This sequence joins TRBV18 and TRBJ1-3, with 10 positions matching TRBD1. From germline, CDR1 is KGHSH and CDR2 LQKENI. After removal of 2 bases from V and 1 base from J, the junction contained 2 bases not matched to a gene. The length of the CDR3 is 16 residues. The chain's CDR3 is CASSPGTGESGNTIYF. Written as DNA, the CDR3 is TGTGCCAGCTCACCAGGGACAGGGGAGTCTGGAAACACCATATATTTT.

The chain recombines TRBV30 with TRBJ1-5, with D unclear. CDR1 is GTSNPN and CDR2 is SVGIG in the germline V gene (reference sequence). Trimming left V 1 base short and J 1 base short, with 2 bases between. This CDR3 has 12 residues. The CDR3 DNA reads TGTGCCTGGAGTGGGAGCAATCAGCCCCAGCATTTT. Translation: CAWSGSNQPQHF. Combining the CDR3 with reference TRBV30 and TRBJ1-5 gives the whole variable domain SQTIHQWPATLVQPVGSPLSLECTVEGTSNPNLYWYRQAAGRGLQLLFYSVGIGQISSEVPQNLSASRPQDRQFILSSKKLLLSDSGFYLCAWSGSNQPQHFGDGTRLSIL.